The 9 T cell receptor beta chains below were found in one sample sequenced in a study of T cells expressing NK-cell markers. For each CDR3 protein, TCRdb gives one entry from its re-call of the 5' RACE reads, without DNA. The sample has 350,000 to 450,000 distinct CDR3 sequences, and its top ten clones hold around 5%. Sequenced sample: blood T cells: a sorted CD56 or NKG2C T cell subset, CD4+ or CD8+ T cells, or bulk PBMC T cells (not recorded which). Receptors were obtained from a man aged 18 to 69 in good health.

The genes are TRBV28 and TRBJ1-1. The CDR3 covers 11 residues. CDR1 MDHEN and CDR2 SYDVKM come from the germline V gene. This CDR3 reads CASSRHTEAFF.

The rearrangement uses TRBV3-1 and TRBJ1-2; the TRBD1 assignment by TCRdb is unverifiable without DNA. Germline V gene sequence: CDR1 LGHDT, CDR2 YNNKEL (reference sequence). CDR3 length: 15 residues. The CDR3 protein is CASSREGGEYYGYTF.

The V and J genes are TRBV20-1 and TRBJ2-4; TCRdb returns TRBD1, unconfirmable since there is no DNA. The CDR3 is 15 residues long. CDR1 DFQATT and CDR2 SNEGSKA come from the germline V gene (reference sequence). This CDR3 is CSARPGQIAKNIQYF.

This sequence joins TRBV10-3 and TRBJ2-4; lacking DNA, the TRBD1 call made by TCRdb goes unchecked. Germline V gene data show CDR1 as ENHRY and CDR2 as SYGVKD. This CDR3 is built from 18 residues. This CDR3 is CAISESAGGGSTKNIQYF.

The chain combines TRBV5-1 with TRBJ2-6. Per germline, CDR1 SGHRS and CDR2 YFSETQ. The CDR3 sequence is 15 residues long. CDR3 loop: CASREVSPGANVLTF. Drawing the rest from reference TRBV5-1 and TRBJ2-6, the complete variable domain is KAGVTQTPRYLIKTRGQQVTLSCSPISGHRSVSWYQQTPGQGLQFLFEYFSETQRNKGNFPGRFSGRQFSNSRSEMNVSTLELGDSALYLCASREVSPGANVLTFGAGSRLTVL.

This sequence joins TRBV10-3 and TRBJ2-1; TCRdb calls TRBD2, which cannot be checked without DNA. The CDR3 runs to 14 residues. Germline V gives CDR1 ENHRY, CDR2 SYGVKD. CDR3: CAISGTGSYNEQFF.

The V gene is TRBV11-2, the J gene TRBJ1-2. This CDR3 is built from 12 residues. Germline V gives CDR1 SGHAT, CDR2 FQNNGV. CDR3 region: CASTSNPPWGTF. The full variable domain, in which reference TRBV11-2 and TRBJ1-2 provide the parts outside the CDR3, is EAGVAQSPRYKIIEKRQSVAFWCNPISGHATLYWYQQILGQGPKLLIQFQNNGVVDDSQLPKDRFSAERLKGVDSTLKIQPAKLEDSAVYLCASTSNPPWGTFGSGTRLTVV.

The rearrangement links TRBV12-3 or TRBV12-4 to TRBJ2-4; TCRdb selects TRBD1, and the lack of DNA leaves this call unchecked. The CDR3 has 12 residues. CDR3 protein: CASRLAGGIQYF.

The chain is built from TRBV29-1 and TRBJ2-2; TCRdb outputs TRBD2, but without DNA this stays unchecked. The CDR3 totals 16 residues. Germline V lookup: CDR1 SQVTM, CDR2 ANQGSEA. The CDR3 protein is CSVRRLAGGEGGELFF.